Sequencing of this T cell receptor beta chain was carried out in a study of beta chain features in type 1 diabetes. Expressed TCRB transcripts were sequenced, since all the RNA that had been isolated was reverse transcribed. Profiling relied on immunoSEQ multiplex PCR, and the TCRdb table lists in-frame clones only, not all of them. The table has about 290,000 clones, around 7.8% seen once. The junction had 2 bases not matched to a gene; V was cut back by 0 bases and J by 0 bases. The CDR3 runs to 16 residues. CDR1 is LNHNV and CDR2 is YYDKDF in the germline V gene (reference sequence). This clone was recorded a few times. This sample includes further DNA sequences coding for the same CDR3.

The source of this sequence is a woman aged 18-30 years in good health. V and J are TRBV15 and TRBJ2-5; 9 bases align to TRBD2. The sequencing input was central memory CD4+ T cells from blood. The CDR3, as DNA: TGTGCCACCAGCAGAGAAAGCGGGAGGTACCAAGAGACCCAGTACTTC. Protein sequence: CATSRESGRYQETQYF.